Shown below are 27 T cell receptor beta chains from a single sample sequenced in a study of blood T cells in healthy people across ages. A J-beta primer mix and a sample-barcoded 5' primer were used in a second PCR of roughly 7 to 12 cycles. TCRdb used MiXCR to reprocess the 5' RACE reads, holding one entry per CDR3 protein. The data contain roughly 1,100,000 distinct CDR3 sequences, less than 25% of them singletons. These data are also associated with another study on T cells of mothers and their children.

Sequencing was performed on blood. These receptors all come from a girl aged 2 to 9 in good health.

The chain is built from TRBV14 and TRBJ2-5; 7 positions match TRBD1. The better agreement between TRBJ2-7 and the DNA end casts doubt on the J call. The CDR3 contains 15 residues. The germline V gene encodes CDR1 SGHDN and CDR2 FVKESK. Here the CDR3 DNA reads TGTGCCAGCAGCCAGACAGGGTCCAGCGGTTACGAGCAGTACTTC. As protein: CASSQTGSSGYEQYF.

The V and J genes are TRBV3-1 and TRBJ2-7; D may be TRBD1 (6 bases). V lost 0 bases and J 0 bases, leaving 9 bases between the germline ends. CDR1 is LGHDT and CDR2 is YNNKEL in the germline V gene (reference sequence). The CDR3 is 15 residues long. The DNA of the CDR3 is TGTGCCAGCAGCCAAGAGGCGACAGGCTCCTACGAGCAGTACTTC. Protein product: CASSQEATGSYEQYF.

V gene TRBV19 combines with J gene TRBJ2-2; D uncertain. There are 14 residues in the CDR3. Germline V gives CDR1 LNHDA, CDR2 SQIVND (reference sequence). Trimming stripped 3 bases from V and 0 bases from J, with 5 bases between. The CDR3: CASSIRPNTGELFF. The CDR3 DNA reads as TGTGCCAGTAGTATTCGACCGAACACCGGGGAGCTGTTTTTT.

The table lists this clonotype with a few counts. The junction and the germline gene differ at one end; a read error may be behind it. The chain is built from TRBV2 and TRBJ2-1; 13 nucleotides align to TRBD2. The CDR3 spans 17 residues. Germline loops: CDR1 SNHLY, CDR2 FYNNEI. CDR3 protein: CACRLAGGYSSYNEQFF. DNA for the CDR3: TGTGCCTGCAGACTAGCGGGAGGATACAGCTCCTACAATGAGCAGTTCTTC.

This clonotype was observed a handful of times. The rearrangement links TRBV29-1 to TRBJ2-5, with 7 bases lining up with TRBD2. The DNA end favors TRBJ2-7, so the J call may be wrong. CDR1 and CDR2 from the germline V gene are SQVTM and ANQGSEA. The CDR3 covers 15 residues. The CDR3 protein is CSVDRRGEGHYEQYF. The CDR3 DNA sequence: TGCAGCGTTGACCGTCGGGGGGAGGGGCACTACGAGCAGTACTTC.

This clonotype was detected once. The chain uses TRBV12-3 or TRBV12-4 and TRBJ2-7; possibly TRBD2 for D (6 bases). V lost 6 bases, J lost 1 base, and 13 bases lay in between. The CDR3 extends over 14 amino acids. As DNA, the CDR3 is TGTGCCAGCAGGCGGAGCGGGCTTTCCTACGAGCAGTACTTC. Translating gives CASRRSGLSYEQYF.

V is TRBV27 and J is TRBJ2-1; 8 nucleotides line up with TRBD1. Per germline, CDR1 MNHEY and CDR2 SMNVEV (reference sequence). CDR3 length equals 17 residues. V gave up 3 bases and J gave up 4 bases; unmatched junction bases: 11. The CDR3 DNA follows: TGTGCCAGCAGTTTTCGGGTGGACAGGGTGGGGTACAATGAGCAGTTCTTC. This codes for CASSFRVDRVGYNEQFF.

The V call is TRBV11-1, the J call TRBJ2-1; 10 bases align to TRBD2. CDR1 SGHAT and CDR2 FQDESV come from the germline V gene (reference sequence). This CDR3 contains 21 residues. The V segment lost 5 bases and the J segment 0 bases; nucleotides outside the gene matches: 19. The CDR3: CASSLSFGASGGRSSYNEQFF. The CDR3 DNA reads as TGTGCCAGCAGCCTTTCTTTTGGGGCTAGCGGGGGCCGGAGCTCCTACAATGAGCAGTTCTTC. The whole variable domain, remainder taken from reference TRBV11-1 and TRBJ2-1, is EAEVAQSPRYKITEKSQAVAFWCDPISGHATLYWYRQILGQGPELLVQFQDESVVDDSQLPKDRFSAERLKGVDSTLKIQPAELGDSAMYLCASSLSFGASGGRSSYNEQFFGPGTRLTVL.

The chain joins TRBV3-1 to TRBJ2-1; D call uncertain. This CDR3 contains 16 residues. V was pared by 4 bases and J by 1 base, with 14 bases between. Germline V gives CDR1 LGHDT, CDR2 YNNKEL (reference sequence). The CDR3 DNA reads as TGTGCCAGCAGCCGACCGGTAGGTCTATCCTACAATGAGCAGTTCTTC. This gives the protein CASSRPVGLSYNEQFF.

The CDR3 loop reads CASSFLTSGGPRHKEQYF. As DNA, the CDR3 is TGTGCCAGCAGCTTCCTAACCTCGGGAGGCCCAAGGCACAAAGAGCAGTACTTC. The rearrangement links TRBV3-1 to TRBJ2-7, with TRBD2 matching over 7 bases. Germline V gene data show CDR1 as LGHDT and CDR2 as YNNKEL (reference sequence). Trimming removed 5 bases from V and 7 bases from J; junction bases left unmatched: 23. There are 18 residues in the CDR3.

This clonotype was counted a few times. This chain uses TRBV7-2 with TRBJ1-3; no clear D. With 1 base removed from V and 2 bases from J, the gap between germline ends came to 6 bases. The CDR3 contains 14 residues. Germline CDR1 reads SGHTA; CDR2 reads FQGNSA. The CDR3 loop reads CASSLGYPGNTIYF. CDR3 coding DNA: TGTGCCAGCAGCTTAGGGTACCCTGGAAACACCATATATTTT.

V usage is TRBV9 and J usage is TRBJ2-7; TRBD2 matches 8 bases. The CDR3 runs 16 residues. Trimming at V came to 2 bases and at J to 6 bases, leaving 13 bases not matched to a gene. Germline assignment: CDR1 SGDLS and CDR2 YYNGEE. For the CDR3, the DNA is TGTGCCAGCAGCGTTACCGGGACTAGGGGCACTGGCGAGCAGTACTTC. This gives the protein CASSVTGTRGTGEQYF.

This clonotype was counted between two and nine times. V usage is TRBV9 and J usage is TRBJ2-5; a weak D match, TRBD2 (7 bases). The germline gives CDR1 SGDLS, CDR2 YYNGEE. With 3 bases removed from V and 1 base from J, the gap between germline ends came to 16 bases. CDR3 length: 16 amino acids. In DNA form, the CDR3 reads TGTGCCAGCAGCGACCGGGGAGGGGGAAGCCAAGAGACCCAGTACTTC. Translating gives CASSDRGGGSQETQYF.

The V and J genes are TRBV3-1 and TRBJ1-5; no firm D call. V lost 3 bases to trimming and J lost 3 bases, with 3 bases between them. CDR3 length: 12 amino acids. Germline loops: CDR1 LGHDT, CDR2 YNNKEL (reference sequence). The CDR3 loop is CASSQHNQPQHF. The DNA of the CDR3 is TGTGCCAGCAGCCAGCACAATCAGCCCCAGCATTTT.

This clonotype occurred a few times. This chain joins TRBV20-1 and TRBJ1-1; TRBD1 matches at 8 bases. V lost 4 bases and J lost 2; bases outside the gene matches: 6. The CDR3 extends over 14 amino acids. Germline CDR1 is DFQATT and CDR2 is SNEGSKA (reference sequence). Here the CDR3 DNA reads TGCAGTGCTATAGGGGGACAGGTAAACACTGAAGCTTTCTTT. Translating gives CSAIGGQVNTEAFF.

The CDR3 is CASSQNNDFPTYEQYF. The DNA for the CDR3 is TGTGCCAGCAGCCAAAATAACGACTTTCCGACCTACGAGCAGTACTTC. V is TRBV3-1 and J is TRBJ2-1, with D uncertain. The J call is in doubt because the DNA end fits TRBJ2-7 better. Germline V gives CDR1 LGHDT, CDR2 YNNKEL (reference sequence). CDR3 size: 16 residues.

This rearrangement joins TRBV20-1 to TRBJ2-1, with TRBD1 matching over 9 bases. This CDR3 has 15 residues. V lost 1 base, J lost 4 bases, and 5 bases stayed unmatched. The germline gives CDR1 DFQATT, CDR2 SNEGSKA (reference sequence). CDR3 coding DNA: TGCAGTGCTAGAGCCACAGGGGGCGGTTACAATGAGCAGTTCTTC. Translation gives CSARATGGGYNEQFF.

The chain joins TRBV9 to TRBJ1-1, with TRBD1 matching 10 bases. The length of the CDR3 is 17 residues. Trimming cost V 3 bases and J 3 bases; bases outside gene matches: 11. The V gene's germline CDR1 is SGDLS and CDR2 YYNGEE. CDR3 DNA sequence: TGTGCCAGCAGCGCCCTACCGGGACAGGGGACGGACACTGAAGCTTTCTTT. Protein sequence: CASSALPGQGTDTEAFF. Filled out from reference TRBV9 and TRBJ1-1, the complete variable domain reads DSGVTQTPKHLITATGQRVTLRCSPRSGDLSVYWYQQSLDQGLQFLIQYYNGEERAKGNILERFSAQQFPDLHSELNLSSLELGDSALYFCASSALPGQGTDTEAFFGQGTRLTVV.

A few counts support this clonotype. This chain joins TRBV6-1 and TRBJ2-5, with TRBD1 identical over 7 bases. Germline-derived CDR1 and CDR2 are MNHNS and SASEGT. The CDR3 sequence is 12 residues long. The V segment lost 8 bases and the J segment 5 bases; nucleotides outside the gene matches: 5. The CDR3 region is CASSTGLETQYF. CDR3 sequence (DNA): TGTGCCAGCTCGACAGGGTTGGAGACCCAGTACTTC.

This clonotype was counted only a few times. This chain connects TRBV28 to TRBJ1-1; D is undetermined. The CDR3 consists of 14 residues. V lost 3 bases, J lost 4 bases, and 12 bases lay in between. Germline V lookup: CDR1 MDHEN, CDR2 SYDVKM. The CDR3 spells CASSFIQVGTEAFF. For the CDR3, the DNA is TGTGCCAGCAGTTTTATTCAGGTGGGCACTGAAGCTTTCTTT.

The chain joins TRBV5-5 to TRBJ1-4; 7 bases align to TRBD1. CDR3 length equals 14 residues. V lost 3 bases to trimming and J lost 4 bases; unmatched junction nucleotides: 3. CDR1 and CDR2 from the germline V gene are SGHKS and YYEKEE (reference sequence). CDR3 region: CASSWGQINEKLFF. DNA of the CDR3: TGTGCCAGCAGCTGGGGACAGATTAATGAAAAACTGTTTTTT. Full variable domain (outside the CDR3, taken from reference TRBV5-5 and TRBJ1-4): DAGVTQSPTHLIKTRGQQVTLRCSPISGHKSVSWYQQVLGQGPQFIFQYYEKEERGRGNFPDRFSARQFPNYSSELNVNALLLGDSALYLCASSWGQINEKLFFGSGTQLSVL.

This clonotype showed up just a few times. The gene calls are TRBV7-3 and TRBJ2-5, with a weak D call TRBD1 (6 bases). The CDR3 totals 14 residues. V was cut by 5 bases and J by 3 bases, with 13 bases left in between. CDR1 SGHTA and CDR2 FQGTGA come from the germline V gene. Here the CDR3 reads CASSRHPGEETQYF. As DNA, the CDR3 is TGTGCCAGCAGCCGTCACCCAGGGGAAGAGACCCAGTACTTC.

The CDR3 sequence: CSARDRMTLTQPQHF. The CDR3 DNA follows: TGCAGTGCTAGAGATCGGATGACATTAACTCAGCCCCAGCATTTT. J is TRBJ1-5 and V is TRBV20-1; no clear D. The V end lost 0 bases, the J end lost 6 bases, and 15 bases lay between the germline ends. Germline-derived CDR1 and CDR2 are DFQATT and SNEGSKA (reference sequence). This CDR3 contains 15 residues.

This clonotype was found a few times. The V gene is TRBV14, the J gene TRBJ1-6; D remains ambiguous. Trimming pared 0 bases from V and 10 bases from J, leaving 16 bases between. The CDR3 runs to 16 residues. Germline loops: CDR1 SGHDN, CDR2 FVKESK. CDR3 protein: CASSQDKGEKWSPLHF. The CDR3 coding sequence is TGTGCCAGCAGCCAAGATAAGGGTGAGAAATGGTCACCCCTCCACTTT.

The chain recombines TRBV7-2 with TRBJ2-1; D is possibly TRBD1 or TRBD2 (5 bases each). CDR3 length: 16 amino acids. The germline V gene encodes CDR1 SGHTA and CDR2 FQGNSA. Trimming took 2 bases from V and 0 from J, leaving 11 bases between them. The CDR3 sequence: CASSLNRGSSYNEQFF. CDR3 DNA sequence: TGTGCCAGCAGCTTAAATCGGGGCAGCTCCTACAATGAGCAGTTCTTC.

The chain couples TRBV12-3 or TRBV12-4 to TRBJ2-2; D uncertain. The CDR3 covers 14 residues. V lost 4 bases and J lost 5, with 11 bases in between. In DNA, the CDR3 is TGTGCCAGCAGTTCTCTGGGCGCTACCGGGGAGCTGTTTTTT. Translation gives CASSSLGATGELFF.

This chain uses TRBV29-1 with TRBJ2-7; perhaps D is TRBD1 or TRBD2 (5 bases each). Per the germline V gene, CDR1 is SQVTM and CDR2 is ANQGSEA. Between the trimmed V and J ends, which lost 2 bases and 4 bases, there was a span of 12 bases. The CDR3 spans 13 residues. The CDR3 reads CSVERVGGYEQYF. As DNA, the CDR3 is TGCAGCGTTGAACGGGTTGGGGGTTACGAGCAGTACTTC.